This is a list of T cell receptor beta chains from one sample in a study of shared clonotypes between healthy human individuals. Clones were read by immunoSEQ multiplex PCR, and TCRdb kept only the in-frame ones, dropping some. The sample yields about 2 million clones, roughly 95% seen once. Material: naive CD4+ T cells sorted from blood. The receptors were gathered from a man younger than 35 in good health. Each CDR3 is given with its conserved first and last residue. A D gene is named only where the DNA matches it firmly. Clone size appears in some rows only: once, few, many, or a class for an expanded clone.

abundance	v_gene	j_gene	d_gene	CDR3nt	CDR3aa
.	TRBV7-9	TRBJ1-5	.	TGTGCCAGCAGTTTGACAGATAGCAATCAGCCCCAGCATTTT	CASSLTDSNQPQHF
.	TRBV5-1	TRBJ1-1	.	TGCGCCAGCAGCTTGGAAGCCGGGCGCACTGAAGCTTTCTTT	CASSLEAGRTEAFF
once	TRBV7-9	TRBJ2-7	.	TGTGCCAGCAGCTTAGTCCCCGGAGAATCCTACGAGCAGTACTTC	CASSLVPGESYEQYF
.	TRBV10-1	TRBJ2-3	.	TGCGCCAGCAGTGAAGGGGGGGGCACAGATACGCAGTATTTT	CASSEGGGTDTQYF
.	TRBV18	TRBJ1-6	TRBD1	TGTGCCAGCTCACTCCGGGACAGTCAATCACCCCTCCACTTT	CASSLRDSQSPLHF
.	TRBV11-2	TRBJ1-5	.	TGTGCCAGCAGCTCCGGCGGGGCAGACAATCAGCCCCAGCATTTT	CASSSGGADNQPQHF
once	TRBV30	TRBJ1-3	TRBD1	TGTGCCTGGAGTGTCGGAAAGGGGGCTTCTGGAAACACCATATATTTT	CAWSVGKGASGNTIYF
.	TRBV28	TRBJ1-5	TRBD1	TGTGCCAGCATATGGAGCTTTGGCGACAGGGATAGCAATCAGCCCCAGCATTTT	CASIWSFGDRDSNQPQHF
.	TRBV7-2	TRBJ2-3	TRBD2	TGTGCCAGCAGCCTGACCGGGACTAGCGGGAGTTCAGATACGCAGTATTTT	CASSLTGTSGSSDTQYF
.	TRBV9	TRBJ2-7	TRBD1	TGTGCCAGCAGCGTAGCGCCCGCGTCCGGGACAGGGGGCTCTAGCGCCTCCTACGAGCAGTACTTC	CASSVAPASGTGGSSASYEQYF
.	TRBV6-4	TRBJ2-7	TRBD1	TGTGCCACCACCGGGACAGAGGCCTACGAGCAGTACTTC	CATTGTEAYEQYF
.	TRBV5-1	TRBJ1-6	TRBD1	TGCGCCAGCAGCTATGGGACAGACCAAAATTCACCCCTCCACTTT	CASSYGTDQNSPLHF
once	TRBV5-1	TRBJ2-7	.	TGCGCCAGCAGCTTGTTCGACAGATCCTACGAGCAGTACTTC	CASSLFDRSYEQYF
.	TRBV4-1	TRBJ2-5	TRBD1	TGCGCCAGCAGCCAAGAACTGATACAGGGGGCGCTAACGTGGGAGACCCAGTACTTC	CASSQELIQGALTWETQYF
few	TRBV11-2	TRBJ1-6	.	TGTGCCAGCAGCCTGGGACAAGTTAATTCACCCCTCCACTTT	CASSLGQVNSPLHF
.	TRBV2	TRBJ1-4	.	TGTGCCAGCAGTGAAGGCCTTGGGACTAATGAAAAACTGTTTTTT	CASSEGLGTNEKLFF
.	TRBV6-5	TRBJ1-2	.	TGTGCCAGCAGTTCCTCCTTAGTCCTCTATGGCTACACCTTC	CASSSSLVLYGYTF
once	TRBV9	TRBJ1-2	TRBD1	TGTGCCAGCAGCGTATTAGGACAGGGTAACCTCCCTGGCTACACCTTC	CASSVLGQGNLPGYTF
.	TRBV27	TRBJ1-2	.	TGTGCCAGCAGTTTTTTGGGAGAGGGACCCAACTATGGCTACACCTTC	CASSFLGEGPNYGYTF
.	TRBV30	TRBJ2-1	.	TGTGCCTGGAGTCCCCGATCAGGGAATGAGCAGTTCTTC	CAWSPRSGNEQFF
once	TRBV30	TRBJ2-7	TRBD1	TGTGCCTCGAGACTAACAGGGGGAAACTACGAGCAGTACTTC	CASRLTGGNYEQYF
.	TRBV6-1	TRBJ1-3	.	TGTGCCAGCAGTGAAGCGCACAGGAGCTCTGGAAACACCATATATTTT	CASSEAHRSSGNTIYF